The source of this T cell receptor (beta chain) is a study of post-analysis software for immune sequencing data. Study summary: Courses of disease covered relapsing-remitting, secondary progressive and progressive-relapsing multiple sclerosis. Study-wide results and caveats: In patients, roughly five TRBV segments were more frequent than in controls, with TRBV5-6, TRBV5-1 and TRBV20-1 among them. There was significantly lower normalized Chao1 diversity in multiple sclerosis patients than in controls. The F measure placed samples prepared in the same batch into strongly shared clusters.

TCR beta cDNA libraries included unique molecular identifiers. Each sample of about 0.95 to 11 million input T cells yielded around 500,000 cDNA molecules, so each molecule approximated one T cell. TCRdb analysed the PCR reads with MiXCR anew, one entry per CDR3 protein. The sample lists roughly 650,000 distinct CDR3 sequences, 55% to 60% occurring once. A word on this clonotype: Its antigen is unknown.

The CDR3 is made up of 16 amino acids. Germline CDR1 is SGHTA and CDR2 is FQGNSA. V was pared by 3 bases and J by 1 base, with 13 bases between. The receptor comes from a girl between 2 and 10 years old with multiple sclerosis. Source material: blood. J is TRBJ2-4 and V is TRBV7-2; weak D call: TRBD2 (7 bases). The CDR3 sequence is CASSFIGGPAKNIQYF. Written as DNA, the CDR3 is TGTGCCAGCAGCTTTATCGGGGGGCCGGCCAAAAACATTCAGTACTTC.